This TCR beta chain is from a study of cytomegalovirus exposure and HLA in healthy donors. Whole-study findings and limits: Presence/absence analyses took donor sequencing depth as roughly uniform.

Germline-derived CDR1 and CDR2 are LNHDA and SQIVND (reference sequence). V lost 5 bases, J lost 0 bases, and 3 bases stayed unmatched. The CDR3 contains 15 residues. On this clone itself: Its antigen is undetermined.

With 60 Vbeta and 13 Jbeta primers, the PCR was carried out. Profiled with immunoSEQ multiplex PCR; TCRdb holds only in-frame clones, not every one. The sample has about 150,000 clones; roughly 74% are singletons. The sequence was collected from a man between 18 and 29 years old in good health and CMV-seropositive. The J gene is TRBJ1-2, the V gene TRBV19; 10 nucleotides match TRBD1. Sequenced: PBMCs. The CDR3, as DNA: TGTGCCAGTAGTCCCGGGACAGGGGCTAACTATGGCTACACCTTC. The encoded protein is CASSPGTGANYGYTF.